This T cell receptor beta chain appears in the sequencing data of a study of read filtering for tumor transcriptome and immune sequencing. Across the study: Transcriptome libraries were built from DNase-treated RNA.

CDR1 and CDR2 (germline): LNHDA, SQIVND (reference sequence). CDR3 length equals 17 residues. V was pared by 5 bases and J by 7 bases, with 24 bases between. Molecular barcoded adaptors covering alpha/delta and beta/gamma chains were used on approximately 400 ng RNA. TCRdb used MiXCR to reprocess the reads, holding one entry per CDR3 protein. This table holds 8,500 to 9,500 distinct CDR3 sequences, around a sixth found once. This clonotype has at least ten counts. The antigen remains undetermined. Study observations and caveats: The sorted CD138-negative fraction was a mixed bone marrow immune population, not purified T cells.

The sample comprised a population of CD138-negative cells sorted from bone marrow. This rearrangement joins TRBV19 to TRBJ2-1; maybe TRBD2 (7 bases). This sequence was found in a donor aged 40 or older with multiple myeloma. The CDR3 sequence is CASSPRLGGGPGNEQFF. The CDR3 bases are TGTGCCAGTAGTCCCAGACTAGGGGGGGGGCCGGGGAATGAGCAGTTCTTC.